These T cell receptor beta chains were read from a single sample in a study of T cell changes during pregnancy in multiple sclerosis. Measured with immunoSEQ multiplex PCR; TCRdb has only the in-frame clones, and not every one. The sample carries 20,000 to 25,000 clones, less than 90% recorded once. Sample: CD8+ T cells from peripheral blood mononuclear cells, taken after pregnancy. These receptors were collected from a female donor with multiple sclerosis, enrolled in a pregnancy study. The CDR3 runs from the conserved cysteine through the conserved F or W. A D gene is named only where the DNA matches it firmly. Only some rows state a clone size, as once, few, many or a class for expanded clones.

j_call clone_size d_call v_call cdr3_nt cdr3_aa
TRBJ2-4 - - TRBV21-1 TGTGCCAGCAGCAAAGCGCTTTCCCTTAGGGGCAGAAAAAACATTCAGTACTTC CASSKALSLRGRKNIQYF
TRBJ2-1 - TRBD2 TRBV7-9 TGTGCCAGCAGCTTAACTAGCGGGAGTTTGGGTGAGCAGTTCTTC CASSLTSGSLGEQFF
TRBJ2-2 - TRBD2 TRBV4-1 TGCGCCAGCAGCCAATGGTCCTCGGGGGAGGGACTGACCGGGGAGCTGTTTTTT CASSQWSSGEGLTGELFF
TRBJ2-3 - TRBD1 TRBV4-2 TGTGCCAGCAGCCCGCAAGGCGTCAGGGGGCTTACAGATACGCAGTATTTT CASSPQGVRGLTDTQYF
TRBJ2-7 - TRBD1 TRBV7-3 TGTGCCAGCAGCTACGGACAGGGGCCCTACGAGCAGTACTTC CASSYGQGPYEQYF
TRBJ1-1 - TRBD1 TRBV30 TGTGCCTGGAGCGGGACAGCGAACACTGAAGCTTTCTTT CAWSGTANTEAFF
TRBJ2-1 once - TRBV4-2 TGTGCCAGCAGCCAAAGCGTCAGGGCTCGGGATGAGCAGTTCTTC CASSQSVRARDEQFF
TRBJ1-2 - - TRBV5-6 TGTGCCAGCAGCGCCGGTGGTGGGGGAGGCTATGGCTACACCTTC CASSAGGGGGYGYTF
TRBJ2-7 - TRBD1 TRBV7-6 TGTGCCAGCAGCTTAGGTATGGAGACAGGGTCCTACGAGCAGTACTTC CASSLGMETGSYEQYF
TRBJ2-7 - - TRBV6-4 TGTGCCAGCAGTGACTCGAAGGACTTCCCAGTCCCCTACGAGCAGTACTTC CASSDSKDFPVPYEQYF
TRBJ2-7 - - TRBV27 TGTGCCAGCAGTTCGGTCAGGGGACCCTACGAGCAGTACTTC CASSSVRGPYEQYF
TRBJ2-3 few - TRBV21-1 TGTGCCAGCAGCGACAGGGCAGATACGCAGTATTTT CASSDRADTQYF